These 20 T cell receptor beta chains share one sample of origin, sequenced in a study of T cell clones after liver transplantation. TCRdb's copy holds only in-frame clones and misses some; the assay was immunoSEQ multiplex PCR. The table has 93,000 or so clones, approximately 79% seen once. This specimen was CD4+ T cells from blood, taken around 48 months after liver transplant. These receptor sequences come from a human patient who received a liver transplant. The graft donor may account for some of the T cells.

The chain joins TRBV9 to TRBJ2-2; D tentatively reads TRBD1 or TRBD2 (5 bases each). The CDR3 has 15 amino acids. Trimming stripped 3 bases from V and 0 bases from J, with 9 bases between. From germline, CDR1 is SGDLS and CDR2 YYNGEE. The CDR3 DNA reads TGTGCCAGCAGCGCCCGGGACGCGAACACCGGGGAGCTGTTTTTT. Amino acid sequence: CASSARDANTGELFF.

The V and J genes are TRBV6-5 and TRBJ2-4; D gene unclear. Trimming took off 2 bases at V and 1 base at J, with 6 bases between the two ends. CDR3 length: 14 residues. Germline V CDR1 and CDR2: MNHEY, SVGAGI. In DNA, the CDR3 is TGTGCCAGCAGTTACCCCGGGGCCAAAAACATTCAGTACTTC. It is translated as CASSYPGAKNIQYF.

The genes are TRBV4-2 and TRBJ1-1; possible D gene TRBD1, 6 bases. The CDR3 is 15 amino acids. V lost 3 bases, J lost 0 bases, and 11 bases lay in between. The germline CDR1 and CDR2 sequences are LGHNA and YNFKEQ. The CDR3 sequence is CASSHGEGVNTEAFF. In DNA, the CDR3 is TGTGCCAGCAGCCACGGGGAGGGGGTGAACACTGAAGCTTTCTTT.

This clone was counted only a few times. The chain combines TRBV2 with TRBJ1-4; 9 bases map to TRBD1. Germline CDR1 SNHLY, CDR2 FYNNEI. CDR3 length: 15 amino acids. V dropped 3 bases and J dropped 5; count of bases not matched to a gene: 4. The CDR3 bases are TGTGCCAGCAGTGAGCCGACAGGGGGGAATGAAAAACTGTTTTTT. It yields the protein CASSEPTGGNEKLFF.

The rearrangement uses TRBV27 and TRBJ1-1, with D unresolved. CDR3 length: 12 amino acids. Germline-derived CDR1 and CDR2 are MNHEY and SMNVEV (reference sequence). The CDR3 reads CASSDPVKGAFF. DNA for the CDR3: TGTGCTAGTTCGGACCCTGTAAAGGGAGCTTTCTTT.

Here the CDR3 DNA reads TGCACCAGCAGCCAAGGGGAGTACAATGAGCAGTTCTTC. It specifies CTSSQGEYNEQFF. The chain joins TRBV1 to TRBJ2-1; the table's D call, TRBD2, has no DNA check behind it. TRBV1 is a documented pseudogene. This CDR3 is built from 13 residues.

The rearrangement links TRBV10-3 to TRBJ2-3, with 10 nucleotides matching TRBD2. The CDR3 sequence is 15 residues long. Germline loops: CDR1 ENHRY, CDR2 SYGVKD. Trimming at V came to 3 bases and at J to 7 bases, leaving 7 bases not matched to a gene. CDR3: CAISERSGGANTQYF. CDR3 sequence (DNA): TGTGCCATCAGTGAACGGAGCGGGGGGGCAAATACGCAGTATTTT.

The chain uses TRBV13 and TRBJ1-2; the D is unclear. With 3 bases removed from V and 4 bases from J, the gap between germline ends came to 15 bases. The CDR3 contains 15 residues. CDR1 PRHDT and CDR2 FYEKMQ come from the germline V gene (reference sequence). Here the CDR3 reads CASSLGLGGSYGYTF. CDR3 in DNA: TGTGCCAGCAGCTTGGGTCTAGGAGGCAGCTATGGCTACACCTTC.

The rearrangement joins TRBV10-1 to TRBJ2-3, with TRBD2 matching 10 bases. The germline gives CDR1 WNHNN, CDR2 SYGVQD (reference sequence). J was trimmed by 2 bases and V by 0 bases; bases with no gene match: 11. The CDR3 consists of 19 residues. The CDR3 DNA reads TGCGCCAGCAGTGAGTCGAGGCGGCTAGCGGGAGTCAACACAGATACGCAGTATTTT. Translated: CASSESRRLAGVNTDTQYF.

This clone showed up just once. The chain couples TRBV6-5 to TRBJ2-7, with 9 bases that match TRBD1. After removal of 5 bases from V and 7 bases from J, the junction contained 9 bases not matched to a gene. There are 14 residues in the CDR3. The germline gives CDR1 MNHEY, CDR2 SVGAGI. CDR3 in amino acids: CASSRDRERGEQYF. In DNA, the CDR3 is TGTGCCAGCAGTCGGGACAGGGAGAGGGGAGAGCAGTACTTC.

The chain uses TRBV14 and TRBJ1-4; D gene unclear. Looked up from germline, CDR1 is SGHDN and CDR2 is FVKESK. V lost 2 bases and J lost 6, with 16 bases in between. There are 16 residues in the CDR3. CDR3 DNA sequence: TGTGCCAGCAGCCAAACCCGAGGGAGCGGGCATGAAAAACTGTTTTTT. Protein sequence: CASSQTRGSGHEKLFF. The full variable domain, rest sourced from reference TRBV14 and TRBJ1-4, is EAGVTQFPSHSVIEKGQTVTLRCDPISGHDNLYWYRRVMGKEIKFLLHFVKESKQDESGMPNNRFLAERTGGTYSTLKVQPAELEDSGVYFCASSQTRGSGHEKLFFGSGTQLSVL.

The J gene is TRBJ2-7, the V gene TRBV14; D is uncertain. CDR1 and CDR2 (germline): SGHDN, FVKESK. V was clipped by 3 bases and J by 1 base, with 16 bases between them. CDR3 size: 16 residues. The CDR3 loop is CASSQAKAGPSYEQYF. The CDR3 coding sequence is TGTGCCAGCAGCCAGGCCAAGGCTGGACCTTCCTACGAGCAGTACTTC.

V gene TRBV5-6 combines with J gene TRBJ2-4; TRBD1 is a possible D gene (6 bases). The CDR3 contains 14 residues. Trimming left V 0 bases short and J 9 bases short, with 13 bases between. Germline V gene sequence: CDR1 SGHDT, CDR2 YYEEEE. CDR3 DNA: TGTGCCAGCAGCTTGGAAGTTACAGGGCGCATTCAGTACTTC. The encoded protein is CASSLEVTGRIQYF.

The chain has TRBV28 and TRBJ1-2; 7 nucleotides agree with TRBD1. Looked up from germline, CDR1 is MDHEN and CDR2 is SYDVKM. CDR3 length equals 15 residues. V was pared by 5 bases and J by 1 base, with 7 bases of the junction left unmatched. The CDR3 DNA is TGTGCCAGCAGTGAACAGGGGCCGCGTAACTATGGCTACACCTTC. Its translation: CASSEQGPRNYGYTF.

The rearrangement links TRBV5-1 to TRBJ1-2, with D perhaps TRBD1 (5 bases). The CDR3 runs to 13 residues. V shed 1 base and J shed 10 bases, with 14 bases lying between them. Germline CDR1 is SGHRS and CDR2 is YFSETQ. The CDR3 loop is CASSLRDVGPYTF. The CDR3 DNA reads TGCGCCAGCAGCTTGAGGGACGTCGGACCCTACACCTTC.

The chain uses TRBV5-6 and TRBJ1-5; 11 bases are shared with TRBD1. Germline V CDR1 and CDR2: SGHDT, YYEEEE. With 2 bases clipped from V and 8 bases from J, the junction kept 3 bases outside the gene matches. This CDR3 is 14 amino acids long. The DNA of the CDR3 is TGTGCCAGCAGCTTAGGGACAGGGGGAAAGCCCCAGCATTTT. Amino acids: CASSLGTGGKPQHF. Full variable domain (missing parts from reference TRBV5-6 and TRBJ1-5): DAGVTQSPTHLIKTRGQQVTLRCSPKSGHDTVSWYQQALGQGPQFIFQYYEEEERQRGNFPDRFSGHQFPNYSSELNVNALLLGDSALYLCASSLGTGGKPQHFGDGTRLSIL.

J is TRBJ2-1 and V is TRBV7-9; 11 nucleotides agree with TRBD2. Germline V gene data show CDR1 as SEHNR and CDR2 as FQNEAQ (reference sequence). Trimming at V came to 1 base and at J to 8 bases, leaving 7 bases not matched to a gene. This CDR3 spans 16 amino acids. The CDR3 coding sequence is TGTGCCAGCAGCTTAGATAGCGGGAGGGCCAGGGATGAGCAGTTCTTC. The encoded protein is CASSLDSGRARDEQFF.

The chain has TRBV6-5 and TRBJ1-1; TRBD1 matches 7 bases. CDR1 is MNHEY, CDR2 SVGAGI, per germline. The CDR3 length is 15 residues. V lost 0 bases, J lost 0 bases, and 1 base stayed unmatched. CDR3 sequence reads: CASSYSGQMNTEAFF. Here the CDR3 DNA reads TGTGCCAGCAGTTACTCGGGACAGATGAACACTGAAGCTTTCTTT.

CDR3 residues: CASSEKGTNTEAFF. In nucleotides, the CDR3 is TGTGCCAGCAGTGAAAAGGGAACGAACACTGAAGCTTTCTTT. V gene TRBV6-1 combines with J gene TRBJ1-1; no definite D call. Deletions cut 2 bases from V and 1 base from J, with 8 bases between. The germline CDR1 and CDR2 sequences are MNHNS and SASEGT. The CDR3 length is 14 residues.

The CDR3 sequence is CASRKRGTSYEQYF. CDR3 nucleotide sequence: TGTGCCAGTAGGAAACGGGGCACCTCCTACGAGCAGTACTTC. This chain connects TRBV19 to TRBJ2-7; perhaps D is TRBD1 or TRBD2 (5 bases each). Trimming took off 6 bases at V and 0 bases at J, with 12 bases between the two ends. There are 14 residues in the CDR3. Per the germline V gene, CDR1 is LNHDA and CDR2 is SQIVND (reference sequence). Looking up the rest from reference TRBV19 and TRBJ2-7 gives the full variable domain: DGGITQSPKYLFRKEGQNVTLSCEQNLNHDAMYWYRQDPGQGLRLIYYSQIVNDFQKGDIAEGYSVSREKKESFPLTVTSAQKNPTAFYLCASRKRGTSYEQYFGPGTRLTVT.